This paragraph covers one T cell receptor beta chain sequence. This clonotype has only a few counts. Its antigen specificity is not known. One base away there is no much larger clone; base qualities are not given. The sample comes from a study of CD8 T cells in Susac syndrome (dated by TCRdb to between 2018 and 2021). Context from the whole study: Among the Susac syndrome patients who were sequenced, clinically active disease was present in more than 5 and clinical remission was observed in roughly 8. Clonality of the CD8+ T cell repertoire was compared between around eleven healthy donors, approximately 14 Susac syndrome patients and under 19 multiple sclerosis patients. The study used repertoire sequencing to test whether antigen drove CD8+ T cell activation and differentiation in Susac syndrome. At blood withdrawal, Susac syndrome patients were therapy-naive, treated with corticosteroids (with IVIg additionally given to some), or treated with IVIg alone. Study-wide conclusions, independent of this receptor: Clonal expansion was observed in Susac syndrome CD8+ repertoires, with the highest expansion in CD8+ TEMRA cells and greater expansion in clinically active than in remitting patients. The TCR sequencing and HLA analysis was acknowledged to have included a relatively small number of individuals. Looking at Susac-specific public clones, the researchers identified some 15 in the total CD8+ repertoire and about 5 in the CD8+ TEMRA repertoire.

RNA was extracted using the RNeasy kit, and roughly 0.5 to 1 ug of the RNA was reverse transcribed with random hexamers. TCR beta CDR3 regions were amplified with the immunoSEQ multiplex PCR assay covering 54 Vbeta and 13 Jbeta segments. Bias from PCR amplification was corrected by using a synthetic template baseline for primer optimization and for computational correction. The source study handled its data this way. Reads were annotated to V, D and J genes according to IMGT and were analyzed with immunoSEQ Analyzer, with only productive sequences retained. Clonality was computed as one minus Shannon entropy normalized by log2 of the number of productive unique sequences. Public and private clones were assessed among the 100 most prevalent clones of each patient and control. Clones were defined as Susac-specific when absent from the healthy and MS cohorts, from 1,000 to 1,100 published viral clones and from other ImmuneACCESS disease sequences. TCRdb handled the public reads itself, with Q25 trimming in fastp and clone calling in MiXCR, and kept productive beta chains. Entries are consolidated by CDR3 protein sequence, retaining the most common genes and DNA. The V and J calls were not made by the authors but by TCRdb's processing. In this sample the table shows about 190,000 distinct CDR3 sequences, roughly 94% of which occur a single time. The biggest ten clones account for approximately 0.16% of the sample.

Peripheral blood CD8+ and CD4+ T cells from healthy donors, Susac syndrome patients and multiple sclerosis patients were profiled using high-throughput TCR beta sequencing. Recently defined diagnostic criteria for definite or probable disease were met by the Susac syndrome patients. CD8+ TEMRA cells were enriched by FACS, while bulk CD8+ and CD4+ T cells were purified by magnetic negative isolation. Blood was drawn into EDTA tubes, processed within 24 hours, and PBMCs were isolated by density gradient centrifugation. PBMCs intended for TCR sequencing were cryopreserved in liquid nitrogen and thawed later in a water bath at 37 degrees C. The sorted or isolated CD4+, CD8+ and CD8+ TEMRA cells had a purity of 90% or higher. The CDR3 runs 11 residues from the cysteine to the phenylalanine. The sequence is cut down to CDR3 DNA, 33 bases in frame from base 1. The germline V gene gives CDR1 as SQVTM and CDR2 as ANQGSEA. Trimming takes 3 bases from V and 7 bases from J, and the germline ends sit 7 bases apart.

Rearrangement joined TRBV29-1 to TRBJ2-1; the D segment cannot be called with confidence. Input material: CD8+ T cells from PBMCs. The clonotype comes from a human donor with Susac syndrome. The nucleotide sequence is TGCAGCGTTGAGGGCTTGAATGAGCAGTTCTTC. Translated, this is CSVEGLNEQFF.